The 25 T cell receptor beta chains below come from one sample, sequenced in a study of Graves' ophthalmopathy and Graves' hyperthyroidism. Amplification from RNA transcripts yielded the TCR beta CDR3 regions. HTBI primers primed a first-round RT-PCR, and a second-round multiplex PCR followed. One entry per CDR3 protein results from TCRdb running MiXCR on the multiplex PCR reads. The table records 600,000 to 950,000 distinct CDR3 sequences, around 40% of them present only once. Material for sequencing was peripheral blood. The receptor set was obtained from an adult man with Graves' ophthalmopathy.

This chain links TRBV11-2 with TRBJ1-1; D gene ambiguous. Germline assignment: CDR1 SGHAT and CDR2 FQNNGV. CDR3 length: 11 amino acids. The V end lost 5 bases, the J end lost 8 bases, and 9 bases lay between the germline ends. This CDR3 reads CASSPILEAFF. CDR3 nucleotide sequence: TGTGCCAGCAGCCCCATACTCGAAGCTTTCTTT.

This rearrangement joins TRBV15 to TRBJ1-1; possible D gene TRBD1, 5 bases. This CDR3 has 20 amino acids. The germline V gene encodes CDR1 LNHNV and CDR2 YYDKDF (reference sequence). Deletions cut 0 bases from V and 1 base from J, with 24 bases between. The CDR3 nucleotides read TGTGCCACCAGCAGAGATCGCCTCTTGGACACCAACCTAAAGAACACTGAAGCTTTCTTT. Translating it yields CATSRDRLLDTNLKNTEAFF.

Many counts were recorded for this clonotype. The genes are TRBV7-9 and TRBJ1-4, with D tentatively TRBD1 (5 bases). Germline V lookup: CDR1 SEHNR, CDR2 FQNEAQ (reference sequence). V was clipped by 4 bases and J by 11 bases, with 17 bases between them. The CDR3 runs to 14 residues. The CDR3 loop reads CASSSPTVTGKLFF. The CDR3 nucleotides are TGTGCCAGCAGCTCACCGACAGTAACCGGTAAACTGTTTTTT.

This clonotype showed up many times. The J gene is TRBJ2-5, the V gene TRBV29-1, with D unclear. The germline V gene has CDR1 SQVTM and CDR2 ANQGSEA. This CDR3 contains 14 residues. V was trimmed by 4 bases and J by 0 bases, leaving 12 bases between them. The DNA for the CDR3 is TGCAGCGTTGTTTCCCGCACCTACCAAGAGACCCAGTACTTC. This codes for CSVVSRTYQETQYF.

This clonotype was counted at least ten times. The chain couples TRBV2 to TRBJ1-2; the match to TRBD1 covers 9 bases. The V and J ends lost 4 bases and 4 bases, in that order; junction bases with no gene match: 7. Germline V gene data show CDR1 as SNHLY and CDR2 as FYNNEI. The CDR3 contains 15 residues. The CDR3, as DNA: TGTGCCAGCAGTGGGCGGGACAGGGTTGCCTATGGCTACACCTTC. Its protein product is CASSGRDRVAYGYTF.

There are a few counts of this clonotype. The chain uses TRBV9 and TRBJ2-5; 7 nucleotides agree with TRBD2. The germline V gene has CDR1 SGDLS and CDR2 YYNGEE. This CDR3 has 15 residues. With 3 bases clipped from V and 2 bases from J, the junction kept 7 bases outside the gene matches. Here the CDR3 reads CASSAGGGIQETQYF. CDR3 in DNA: TGTGCCAGCAGCGCTGGGGGGGGAATACAAGAGACCCAGTACTTC.

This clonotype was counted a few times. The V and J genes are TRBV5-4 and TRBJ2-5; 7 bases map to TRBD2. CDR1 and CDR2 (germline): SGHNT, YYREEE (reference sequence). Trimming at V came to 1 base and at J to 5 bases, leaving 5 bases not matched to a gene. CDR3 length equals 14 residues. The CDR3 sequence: CASSLWRESETQYF. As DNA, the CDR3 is TGTGCCAGCAGCTTGTGGCGGGAGTCGGAGACCCAGTACTTC. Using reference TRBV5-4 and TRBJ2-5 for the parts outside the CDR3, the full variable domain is ETGVTQSPTHLIKTRGQQVTLRCSSQSGHNTVSWYQQALGQGPQFIFQYYREEENGRGNFPPRFSGLQFPNYSSELNVNALELDDSALYLCASSLWRESETQYFGPGTRLLVL.

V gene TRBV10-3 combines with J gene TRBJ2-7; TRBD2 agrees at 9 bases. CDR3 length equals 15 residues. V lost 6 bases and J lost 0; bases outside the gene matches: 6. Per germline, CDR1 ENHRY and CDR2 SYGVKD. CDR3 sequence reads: CAISDSGGNSYEQYF. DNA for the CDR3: TGTGCCATCAGCGATAGCGGGGGTAACTCCTACGAGCAGTACTTC.

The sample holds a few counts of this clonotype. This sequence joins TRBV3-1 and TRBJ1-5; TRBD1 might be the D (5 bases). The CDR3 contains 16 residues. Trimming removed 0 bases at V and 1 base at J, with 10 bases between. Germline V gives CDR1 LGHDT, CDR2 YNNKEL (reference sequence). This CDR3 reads CASSQDQRGSNQPQHF. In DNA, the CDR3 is TGTGCCAGCAGCCAAGATCAACGGGGGAGCAATCAGCCCCAGCATTTT.

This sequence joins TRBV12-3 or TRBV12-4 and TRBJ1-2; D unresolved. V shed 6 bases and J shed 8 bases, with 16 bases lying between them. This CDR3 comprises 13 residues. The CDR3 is CASSQVTGGGYTF. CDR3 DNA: TGTGCCAGCAGCCAAGTGACGGGCGGAGGCTACACCTTC.

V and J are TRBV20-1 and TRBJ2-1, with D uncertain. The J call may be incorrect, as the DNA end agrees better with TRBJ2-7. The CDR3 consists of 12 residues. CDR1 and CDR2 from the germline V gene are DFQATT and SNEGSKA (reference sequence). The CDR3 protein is CSAPRHYNEQYF. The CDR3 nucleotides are TGCAGTGCCCCACGGCACTACAATGAGCAGTACTTC.

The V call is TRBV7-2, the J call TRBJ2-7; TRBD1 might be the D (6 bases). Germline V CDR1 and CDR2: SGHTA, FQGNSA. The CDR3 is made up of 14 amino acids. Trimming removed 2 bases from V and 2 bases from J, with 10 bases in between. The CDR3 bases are TGTGCCAGCAGCTTAACAGGGTCCCCCTACGAGCAGTACTTC. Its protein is CASSLTGSPYEQYF.

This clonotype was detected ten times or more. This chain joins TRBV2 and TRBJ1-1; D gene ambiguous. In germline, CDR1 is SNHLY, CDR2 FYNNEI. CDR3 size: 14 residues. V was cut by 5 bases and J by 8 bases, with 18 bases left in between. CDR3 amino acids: CASSPRIKGSEAFF. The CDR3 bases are TGTGCCAGCAGTCCCAGGATTAAGGGCAGCGAAGCTTTCTTT.

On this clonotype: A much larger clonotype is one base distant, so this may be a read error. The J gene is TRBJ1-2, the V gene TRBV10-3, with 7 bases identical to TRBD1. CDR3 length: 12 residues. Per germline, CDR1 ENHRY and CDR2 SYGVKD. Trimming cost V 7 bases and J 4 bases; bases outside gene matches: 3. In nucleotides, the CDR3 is TGTGCCATCAAGAGGGACAGCTATGGCTACACCTTC. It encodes CAIKRDSYGYTF.

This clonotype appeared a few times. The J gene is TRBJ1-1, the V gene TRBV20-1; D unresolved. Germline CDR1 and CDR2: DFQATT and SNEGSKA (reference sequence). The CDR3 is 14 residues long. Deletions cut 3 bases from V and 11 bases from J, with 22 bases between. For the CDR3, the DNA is TGCAGTGCTAGGGCCGGCAGTAACCTTATTTGGGCTTTCTTT. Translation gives CSARAGSNLIWAFF.

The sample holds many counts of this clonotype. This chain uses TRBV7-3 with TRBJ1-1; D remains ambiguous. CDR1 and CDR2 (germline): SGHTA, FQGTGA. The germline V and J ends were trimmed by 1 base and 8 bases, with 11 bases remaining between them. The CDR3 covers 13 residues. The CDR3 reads CASSLSGRGEAFF. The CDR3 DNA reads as TGTGCCAGCAGCTTAAGTGGGCGAGGCGAAGCTTTCTTT. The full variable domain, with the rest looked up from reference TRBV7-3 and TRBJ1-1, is GAGVSQTPSNKVTEKGKYVELRCDPISGHTALYWYRQSLGQGPEFLIYFQGTGAADDSGLPNDRFFAVRPEGSVSTLKIQRTERGDSAVYLCASSLSGRGEAFFGQGTRLTVV.

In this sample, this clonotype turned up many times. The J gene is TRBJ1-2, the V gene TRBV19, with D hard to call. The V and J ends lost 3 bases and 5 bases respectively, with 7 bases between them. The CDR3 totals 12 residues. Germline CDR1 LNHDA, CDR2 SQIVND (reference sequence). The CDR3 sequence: CASSIRPYGYTF. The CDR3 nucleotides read TGTGCCAGTAGTATTCGGCCGTATGGCTACACCTTC.

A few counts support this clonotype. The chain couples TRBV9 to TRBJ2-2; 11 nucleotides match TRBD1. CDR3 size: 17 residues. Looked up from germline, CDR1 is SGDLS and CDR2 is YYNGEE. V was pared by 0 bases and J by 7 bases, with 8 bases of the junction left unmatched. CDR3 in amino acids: CASSVGGTGGIGGELFF. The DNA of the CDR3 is TGTGCCAGCAGCGTAGGAGGGACAGGGGGTATCGGCGGGGAGCTGTTTTTT.

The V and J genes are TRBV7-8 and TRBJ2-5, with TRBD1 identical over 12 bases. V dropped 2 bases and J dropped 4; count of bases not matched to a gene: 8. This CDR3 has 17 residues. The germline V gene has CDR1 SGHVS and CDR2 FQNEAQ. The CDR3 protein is CASSLRPGTGGGETQYF. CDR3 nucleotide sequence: TGTGCCAGCAGCTTAAGGCCCGGGACAGGGGGCGGAGAGACCCAGTACTTC. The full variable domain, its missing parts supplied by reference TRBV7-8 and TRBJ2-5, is GAGVSQSPRYKVAKRGQDVALRCDPISGHVSLFWYQQALGQGPEFLTYFQNEAQLDKSGLPSDRFFAERPEGSVSTLKIQRTQQEDSAVYLCASSLRPGTGGGETQYFGPGTRLLVL.

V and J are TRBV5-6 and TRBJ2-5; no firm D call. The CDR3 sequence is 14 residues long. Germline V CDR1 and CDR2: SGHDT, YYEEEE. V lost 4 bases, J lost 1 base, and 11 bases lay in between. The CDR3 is CASSPPAGQETQYF. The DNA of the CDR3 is TGTGCCAGCAGCCCCCCCGCAGGCCAAGAGACCCAGTACTTC.

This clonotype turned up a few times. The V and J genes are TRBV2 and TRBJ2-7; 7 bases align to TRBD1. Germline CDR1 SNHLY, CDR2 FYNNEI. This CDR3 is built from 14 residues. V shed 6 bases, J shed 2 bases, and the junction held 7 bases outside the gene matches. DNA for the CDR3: TGTGCCAGCAGAACAGGGGCGATGGCCTACGAGCAGTACTTC. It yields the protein CASRTGAMAYEQYF.

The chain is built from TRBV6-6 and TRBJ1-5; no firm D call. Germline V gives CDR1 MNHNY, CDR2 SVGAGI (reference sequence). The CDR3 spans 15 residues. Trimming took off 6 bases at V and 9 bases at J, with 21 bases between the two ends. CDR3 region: CASRDGRTIWWPQHF. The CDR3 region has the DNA TGTGCCAGCAGGGACGGACGCACGATTTGGTGGCCCCAGCATTTT.

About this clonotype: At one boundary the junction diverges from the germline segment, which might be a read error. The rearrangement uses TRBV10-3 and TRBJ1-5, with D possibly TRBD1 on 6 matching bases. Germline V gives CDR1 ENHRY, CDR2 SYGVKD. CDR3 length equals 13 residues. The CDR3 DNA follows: TGTGCCAGCAGTTACAGGGTTTATCAGCCCCAGCATTTT. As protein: CASSYRVYQPQHF.

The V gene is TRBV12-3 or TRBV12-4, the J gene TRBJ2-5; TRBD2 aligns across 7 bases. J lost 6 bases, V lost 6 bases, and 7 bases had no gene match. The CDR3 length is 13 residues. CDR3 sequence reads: CASRPTSIQTQYF. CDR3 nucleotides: TGTGCCAGCAGGCCGACTAGCATACAGACCCAGTACTTC.

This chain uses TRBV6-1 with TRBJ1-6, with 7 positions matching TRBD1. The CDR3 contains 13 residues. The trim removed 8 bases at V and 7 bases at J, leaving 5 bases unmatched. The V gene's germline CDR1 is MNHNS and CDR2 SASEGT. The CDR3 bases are TGTGCCAGCCTGGGACAGCAGAATTCACCCCTCCACTTT. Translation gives CASLGQQNSPLHF.